Following are 22 T cell receptor beta chains from one sample sequenced in a study of OX40 agonist ivuxolimab in advanced cancers. Profiling relied on immunoSEQ multiplex PCR, and the TCRdb table lists in-frame clones only, not all of them. The data show 5,000 to 6,000 clones, roughly 88% seen once. The specimen comprised CD4+ or CD8+ T cells sorted from blood, sampled in a trial of the OX40 agonist ivuxolimab. The source is an adult with an advanced solid tumor such as melanoma, head and neck, liver or kidney cancer.

The rearrangement uses TRBV27 and TRBJ2-7, with 9 bases fitting TRBD1. Trimming removed 4 bases from V and 3 bases from J; junction bases left unmatched: 4. The germline V gene encodes CDR1 MNHEY and CDR2 SMNVEV (reference sequence). The CDR3 covers 14 residues. The CDR3 loop is CASSSGTGRYEQYF. The CDR3, as DNA: TGTGCCAGCAGTTCCGGGACAGGGCGCTACGAGCAGTACTTC.

The V gene is TRBV5-1, the J gene TRBJ2-6; D uncertain. In germline, CDR1 is SGHRS, CDR2 YFSETQ. The CDR3 totals 17 residues. The V gene lost 3 bases and the J gene lost 1 base, with 14 bases spanning the gap. Written as DNA, the CDR3 is TGCGCCAGCAGCTCCTCGGCAGACAAATCTGGGGCCAACGTCCTGACTTTC. It is translated as CASSSSADKSGANVLTF.

The CDR3 protein is CASSPVTGEHGYTF. CDR3 sequence (DNA): TGTGCCAGCAGTCCCGTGACAGGGGAACATGGCTACACCTTC. The rearrangement uses TRBV27 and TRBJ1-2; TRBD1 aligns across 8 bases. J was trimmed by 6 bases and V by 5 bases; bases with no gene match: 8. This CDR3 contains 14 residues. Germline CDR1 reads MNHEY; CDR2 reads SMNVEV (reference sequence).

This chain joins TRBV5-6 and TRBJ2-7, with D possibly being TRBD2 (5 bases). V gave up 4 bases and J gave up 6 bases, with 14 bases separating them. Germline V gives CDR1 SGHDT, CDR2 YYEEEE. This CDR3 has 13 amino acids. The CDR3 region is CASSLGRGPEQYF. CDR3 bases: TGTGCCAGCAGCCTAGGGAGAGGCCCCGAGCAGTACTTC.

The chain joins TRBV5-1 to TRBJ2-2, with D tentatively TRBD2 (5 bases). Germline CDR1 SGHRS, CDR2 YFSETQ. The CDR3 consists of 13 residues. V lost 4 bases and J 6 bases, leaving 10 bases between the germline ends. The CDR3 coding sequence is TGCGCCAGCAGCCCACCGGACTCCGGGGAGCTGTTTTTT. Residues: CASSPPDSGELFF.

This clone was seen only once. The gene calls are TRBV28 and TRBJ1-3; weak D call: TRBD1 (6 bases). Germline CDR1 is MDHEN and CDR2 is SYDVKM. Trimming removed 3 bases from V and 2 bases from J, with 8 bases in between. This CDR3 contains 14 residues. CDR3 in DNA: TGTGCCAGCAGTTTCTCAGGGGCTGGAAACACCATATATTTT. It yields the protein CASSFSGAGNTIYF.

J is TRBJ2-5 and V is TRBV6-5; D uncertain. This CDR3 has 14 amino acids. V shed 6 bases and J shed 5 bases, with 16 bases lying between them. Germline V gene sequence: CDR1 MNHEY, CDR2 SVGAGI. Here the CDR3 reads CASSLGLSGETQYF. The CDR3 coding sequence is TGTGCCAGCAGCTTAGGATTATCGGGCGAGACCCAGTACTTC.

V is TRBV7-9 and J is TRBJ2-1, with 7 bases matching TRBD2. This CDR3 has 16 amino acids. Germline CDR1 and CDR2: SEHNR and FQNEAQ (reference sequence). The ends lost 5 bases at V and 1 base at J; junction bases unmatched: 8. The CDR3 sequence: CASSDPSRESYNEQFF. The CDR3 nucleotides read TGTGCCAGCAGCGACCCCTCGCGGGAGTCCTACAATGAGCAGTTCTTC.

The J gene is TRBJ2-1, the V gene TRBV2; 9 bases align to TRBD1. Germline CDR1 is SNHLY and CDR2 is FYNNEI. V lost 9 bases, J lost 7 bases, and 10 bases stayed unmatched. The CDR3 runs to 14 residues. The chain's CDR3 is CASTAGQGWNEQFF. The CDR3 bases are TGTGCCAGTACCGCGGGACAGGGATGGAATGAGCAGTTCTTC.

The V call is TRBV4-2, the J call TRBJ2-3; TRBD2 agrees at 8 bases. The J segment lost 2 bases and the V segment lost 2 bases, leaving 6 bases of the junction unmatched. The CDR3 length is 16 residues. Germline CDR1 reads LGHNA; CDR2 reads YNFKEQ. The CDR3 region has the DNA TGTGCCAGCAGCCAATACGCTAGCGGGCCCACAGATACGCAGTATTTT. Amino acids: CASSQYASGPTDTQYF.

The V gene is TRBV9, the J gene TRBJ2-3, with D unresolved. Germline CDR1 is SGDLS and CDR2 is YYNGEE. The V end was cut by 0 bases, the J end by 1 base, with 6 bases between. The length of the CDR3 is 14 residues. CDR3 nucleotides: TGTGCCAGCAGCGTAGGAAGTGGCACAGATACGCAGTATTTT. Translating gives CASSVGSGTDTQYF.

V is TRBV4-1 and J is TRBJ2-1; D gene unclear. Germline-derived CDR1 and CDR2 are MGHRA and YSYEKL. V dropped 1 base and J dropped 6 bases, with 4 bases sitting between them. This CDR3 has 12 amino acids. The CDR3 sequence is CASSQAANEQFF. The CDR3 bases are TGCGCCAGCAGCCAAGCGGCCAATGAGCAGTTCTTC.

The chain links TRBV19 to TRBJ2-1; D unresolved. The CDR3 is made up of 15 amino acids. Germline CDR1 reads LNHDA; CDR2 reads SQIVND (reference sequence). Trimming left V 1 base short and J 5 bases short, with 12 bases between. This chain's CDR3 is CASSIVALIHNEQFF. The CDR3 nucleotides are TGTGCCAGTAGTATAGTCGCTCTTATCCACAATGAGCAGTTCTTC.

Regarding this clone: It is unclear where the CDR3 begins or ends on the DNA, so no DNA is shown, and the CDR3 is as TCRdb lists it. V and J are TRBV27 and TRBJ1-5; the tabulated D call, TRBD1, remains unverified against the DNA. Germline CDR1 reads MNHEY; CDR2 reads SMNVEV (reference sequence). The CDR3 extends over 16 residues, inclusive of both ends. The CDR3 loop reads CASSFWPRNSNQPQHF.

The gene calls are TRBV5-6 and TRBJ2-7; D gene uncertain. The CDR3 runs to 12 residues. The germline V gene encodes CDR1 SGHDT and CDR2 YYEEEE. The ends were cut back, 4 bases at V and 9 bases at J, with 14 bases in the middle. CDR3: CASSLGTSGQYF. The CDR3 bases are TGTGCCAGCAGCCTAGGTACATCCGGGCAGTACTTC.

In DNA form, the CDR3 reads TGTGCCAGCAGTCTCCTCCTGACTAGCGGATCCTACAATGAGCAGTTCTTC. This codes for CASSLLLTSGSYNEQFF. The chain combines TRBV28 with TRBJ2-1, with TRBD2 matching over 9 bases. V was clipped by 5 bases and J by 1 base; unmatched bases: 9. Germline V CDR1 and CDR2: MDHEN, SYDVKM. The CDR3 loop spans 17 amino acids.

The genes are TRBV27 and TRBJ1-1; D gene unclear. V was trimmed by 5 bases and J by 0 bases, leaving 10 bases between them. The CDR3 totals 14 residues. Germline assignment: CDR1 MNHEY and CDR2 SMNVEV (reference sequence). CDR3 DNA sequence: TGTGCCAGCAGTCCCTTGGGTTTGAACACTGAAGCTTTCTTT. It yields the protein CASSPLGLNTEAFF.

This chain uses TRBV27 with TRBJ1-2, with 7 bases that match TRBD1. Germline trimming cut 4 bases from V and 6 bases from J; bases unmatched to any gene: 11. The CDR3 contains 15 residues. The germline CDR1 and CDR2 sequences are MNHEY and SMNVEV (reference sequence). CDR3 residues: CASSSRQGFWDGYTF. In DNA, the CDR3 is TGTGCCAGCAGTTCGAGACAGGGATTTTGGGATGGCTACACCTTC.

This clone has just a few counts. The V and J genes are TRBV28 and TRBJ2-1; 9 nucleotides align to TRBD2. The CDR3 runs to 16 residues. CDR1 and CDR2 (germline): MDHEN, SYDVKM. J was trimmed by 7 bases and V by 6 bases; bases with no gene match: 13. In DNA, the CDR3 is TGTGCCAGCAGCGGCCTGGGACTAGCTTTGGATAATGAGCAGTTCTTC. This encodes CASSGLGLALDNEQFF.

The chain joins TRBV27 to TRBJ1-5; unclear D gene. The CDR3 covers 14 residues. With 5 bases removed from V and 3 bases from J, the gap between germline ends came to 11 bases. In germline, CDR1 is MNHEY, CDR2 SMNVEV (reference sequence). The CDR3 nucleotides are TGTGCCAGCAGTCCGGGAGGGTACAATCAGCCCCAGCATTTT. Translated, it gives CASSPGGYNQPQHF.

This chain uses TRBV14 with TRBJ1-1; 9 bases align to TRBD1. V lost 1 base, J lost 0 bases, and 3 bases stayed unmatched. The CDR3 totals 16 residues. Per germline, CDR1 SGHDN and CDR2 FVKESK. CDR3 region: CASSQVDRGLNTEAFF. Here the CDR3 DNA reads TGTGCCAGCAGCCAAGTAGACAGGGGGTTGAACACTGAAGCTTTCTTT.

The chain has TRBV11-2 and TRBJ1-1; D may be TRBD1 (6 bases). V lost 1 base, J lost 8 bases, and 11 bases lay in between. Germline CDR1 SGHAT, CDR2 FQNNGV. The CDR3 runs 13 residues. Here the CDR3 reads CASSLARTVEAFF. The CDR3 DNA reads TGTGCCAGCAGCTTAGCAAGGACAGTCGAAGCTTTCTTT.